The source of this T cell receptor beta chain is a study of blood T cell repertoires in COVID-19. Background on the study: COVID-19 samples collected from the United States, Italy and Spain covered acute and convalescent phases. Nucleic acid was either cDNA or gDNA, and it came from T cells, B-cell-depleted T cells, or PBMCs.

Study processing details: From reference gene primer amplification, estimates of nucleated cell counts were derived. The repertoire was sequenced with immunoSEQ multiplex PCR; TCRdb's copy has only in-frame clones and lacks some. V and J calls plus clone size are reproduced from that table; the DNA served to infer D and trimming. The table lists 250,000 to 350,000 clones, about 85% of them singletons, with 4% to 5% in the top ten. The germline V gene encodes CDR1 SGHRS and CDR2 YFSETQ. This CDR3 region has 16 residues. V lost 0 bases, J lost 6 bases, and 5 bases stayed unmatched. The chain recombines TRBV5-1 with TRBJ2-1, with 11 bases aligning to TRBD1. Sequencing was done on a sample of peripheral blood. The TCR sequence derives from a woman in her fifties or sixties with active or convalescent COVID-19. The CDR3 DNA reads TGCGCCAGCAGCTTGGAGCCGGGACAGGGGGGCAATGAGCAGTTCTTC. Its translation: CASSLEPGQGGNEQFF.